The clone carrying this T cell receptor (beta chain) is a singleton in its sample. What it binds is not known. The record originates from a study of CD4 T cells in relation to SARS-CoV-2 and coronaviruses. Before the COVID-19 pandemic, during about 2011-2019, CD4+ T cells were taken from unexposed donors. The study's findings and limits: Samples before the pandemic and after infection were not matched within any donor. Crossreactive clones expanded significantly less to SARS-CoV-2 than monoreactive clones.

Germline V CDR1 and CDR2: WSHSY, SAAADI. CDR3 size: 14 residues. The J segment lost 6 bases and the V segment lost 6 bases, leaving 8 bases of the junction unmatched. Sequencing was performed with immunoSEQ multiplex PCR; in TCRdb, only in-frame clones are kept and a portion is missing. Here the sample spans around 56,000 clones, roughly 89% being singletons. This sequence was found in a human donor in good health. The V call is TRBV10-2, the J call TRBJ1-5; 7 bases line up with TRBD1. The sample taken for sequencing was memory CD4+ T cells from PBMCs. In nucleotides, the CDR3 is TGCGCCAGCAGGATTTCAGGGGGTGGTCAGCCCCAGCATTTT. Its translation is CASRISGGGQPQHF.